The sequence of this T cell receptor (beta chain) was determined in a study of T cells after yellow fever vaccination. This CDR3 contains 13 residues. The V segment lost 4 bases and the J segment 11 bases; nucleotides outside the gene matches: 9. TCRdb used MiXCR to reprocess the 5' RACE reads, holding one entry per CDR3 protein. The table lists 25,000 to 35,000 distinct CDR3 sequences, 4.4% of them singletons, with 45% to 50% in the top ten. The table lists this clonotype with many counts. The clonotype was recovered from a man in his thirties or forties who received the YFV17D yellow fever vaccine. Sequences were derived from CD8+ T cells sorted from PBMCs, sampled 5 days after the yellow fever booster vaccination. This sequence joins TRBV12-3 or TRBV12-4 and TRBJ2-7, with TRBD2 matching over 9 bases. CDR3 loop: CASSSGPTSGKYF. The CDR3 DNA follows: TGTGCCAGCAGTTCGGGGCCGACTAGCGGAAAGTACTTC.